A single sample gave rise to the 3 T cell receptor beta chains below, sequenced in a study of beta chain features in type 1 diabetes. General study findings and limits: Across all four CD4+ subsets, people with type 1 diabetes showed modestly shorter TCRB CDR3s.

Their cognate antigens are unknown. cDNA synthesis used the whole RNA isolate, giving expressed TCRB sequences. This table comes from immunoSEQ multiplex PCR, and its TCRdb copy is limited to in-frame clones, with some not included. The sample holds over 600,000 clones, about an eighth seen once. The material sequenced was naive CD4+ T cells from blood. These receptors all stem from a man younger than 45 with type 1 diabetes.

This chain connects TRBV4-3 to TRBJ1-2; TRBD1 matches at 8 bases. V shed 4 bases and J 4 bases; nucleotides not matched to a gene: 5. Per germline, CDR1 LGHNA and CDR2 YSLEER. The CDR3 contains 14 residues. CDR3 in DNA: TGCGCCAGCAGCCCACAGGGGGGCGCCTATGGCTACACCTTC. Protein: CASSPQGGAYGYTF.

This clone was seen only a few times. V is TRBV7-2 and J is TRBJ2-7; the D gene is possibly TRBD2 (6 bases). V was cut by 4 bases and J by 2 bases, with 18 bases left in between. Germline V gene data show CDR1 as SGHTA and CDR2 as FQGNSA. The CDR3 runs 16 residues. As DNA, the CDR3 is TGTGCCAGCAGCTCCCAAACTAGCATTGGAGCCTACGAGCAGTACTTC. Protein sequence: CASSSQTSIGAYEQYF.

This sequence joins TRBV13 and TRBJ2-1; no firm D call. Germline V lookup: CDR1 PRHDT, CDR2 FYEKMQ (reference sequence). V lost 1 base, J lost 0 bases, and 13 bases lay in between. The CDR3 runs to 17 residues. In DNA, the CDR3 is TGTGCCAGCAGCTTAGATCCGGCGGTGAACTCCTACAATGAGCAGTTCTTC. It yields the protein CASSLDPAVNSYNEQFF.